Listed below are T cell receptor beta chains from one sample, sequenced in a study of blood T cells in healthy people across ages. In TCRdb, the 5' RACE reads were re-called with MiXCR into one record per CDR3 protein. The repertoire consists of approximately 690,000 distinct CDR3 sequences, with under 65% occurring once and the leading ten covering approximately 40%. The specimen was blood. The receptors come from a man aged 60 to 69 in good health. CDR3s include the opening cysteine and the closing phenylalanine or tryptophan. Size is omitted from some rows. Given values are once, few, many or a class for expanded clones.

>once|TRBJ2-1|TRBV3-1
CASSPVRTVPVGGYNEQFF
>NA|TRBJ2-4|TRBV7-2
CASRPLAVAKNIQYF
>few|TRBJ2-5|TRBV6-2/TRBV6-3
CASSYSEEGSKKTQYF
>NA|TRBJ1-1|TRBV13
CASSFLGGTEAFF
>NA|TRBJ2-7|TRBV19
CVGWQAYEQYF
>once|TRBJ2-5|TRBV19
CASSMNREETQYF
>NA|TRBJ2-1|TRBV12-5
CASGQTSGGRSPNEQFF
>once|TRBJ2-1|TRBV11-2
CASSLGSSGNRQFF
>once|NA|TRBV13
CASSSRGTALYNEQYF
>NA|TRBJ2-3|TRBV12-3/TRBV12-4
CASTRDSAAQYF
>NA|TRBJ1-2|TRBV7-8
CASSQTGRSRGGYTF
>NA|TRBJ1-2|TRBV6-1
CASSALGDGYTF
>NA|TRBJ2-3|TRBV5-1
CASSLENPVGTDTQYF
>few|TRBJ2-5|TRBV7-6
CASSLQASGVETQYF
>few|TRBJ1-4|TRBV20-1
CSAAGSSTNEKLFF
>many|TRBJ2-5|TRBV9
CASSVAGQGGETQYF
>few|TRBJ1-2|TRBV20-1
CSAREGQGNYGYTF
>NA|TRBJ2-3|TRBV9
CASRPRMGAADTQYF
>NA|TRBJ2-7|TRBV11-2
CASSLDGQGGYEQYF
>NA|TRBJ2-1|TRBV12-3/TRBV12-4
CASSRETGALKDEQFF
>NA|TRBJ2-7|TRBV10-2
CASSRWALSNEQYF
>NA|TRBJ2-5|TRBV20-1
CSARETSGGYNEQYF
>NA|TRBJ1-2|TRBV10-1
CASSESPGSDGYTF
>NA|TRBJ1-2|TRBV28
CASSGTGAGYGYTF
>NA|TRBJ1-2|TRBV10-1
CASTPGHLYGYTF
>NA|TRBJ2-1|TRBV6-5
CASSRGQGRGNEQFF
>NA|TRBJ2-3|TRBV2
CASSEGQSSDTQYF
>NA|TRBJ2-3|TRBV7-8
CASSRHRDRGPDTQYF
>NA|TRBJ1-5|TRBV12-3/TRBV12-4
CASSLVGRGSRNQPQHF
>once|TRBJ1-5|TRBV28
CASSLSAGDQPQHF
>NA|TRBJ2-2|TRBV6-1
CASILGQGANTGELFF
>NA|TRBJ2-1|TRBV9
CASSPLTGGNEQFF
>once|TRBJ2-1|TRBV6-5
CASSQILGVPYNEQFF
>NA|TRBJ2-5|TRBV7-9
CASSSRTSIETQYF
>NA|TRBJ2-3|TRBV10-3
CATSQADTQYF
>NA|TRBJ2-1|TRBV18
CASSPPYSRAGEQFF
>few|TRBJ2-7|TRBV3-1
CASSQGLGSYEQYF
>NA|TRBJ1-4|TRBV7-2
CASSAVLGPDEKLFF
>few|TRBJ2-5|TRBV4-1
CASSQDRGGPETQYF
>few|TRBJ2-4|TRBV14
CASSNRGGKNIQYF
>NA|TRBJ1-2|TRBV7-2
CASSLGGGSGGYTF
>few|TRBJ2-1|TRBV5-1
CASGGQGESNEQFF
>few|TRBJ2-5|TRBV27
CASSPSWTPPGTQYF
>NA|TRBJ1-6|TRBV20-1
CSARDITGSRSPLHF
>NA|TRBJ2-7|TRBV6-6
CASRQTSGEQYF
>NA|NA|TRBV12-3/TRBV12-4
CASSPLEGGGAYEQYF
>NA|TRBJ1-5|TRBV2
CASSEGQTSNQPQHF
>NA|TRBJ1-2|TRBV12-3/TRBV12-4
CASKGYGYTF
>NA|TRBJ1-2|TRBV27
CASSLRTLDDGYTF
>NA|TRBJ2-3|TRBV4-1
CASSQVWGGQNPDTQYF
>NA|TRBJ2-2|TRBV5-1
CASSSPAGANTGELFF